One sample yielded the 13 T cell receptor beta chains listed below, sequenced in a study of blood T cells in healthy people across ages. Then a second PCR, running about 7 to 11 cycles, was carried out with a sample-barcoded 5' primer and a J-beta primer mix. TCRdb re-called the 5' RACE reads with MiXCR, one entry per CDR3 protein. The data contain about a million distinct CDR3 sequences, 51% of them singletons. Sample: blood. The receptor set was obtained from a woman aged 55-70 years in good health.

V is TRBV19 and J is TRBJ1-5, with 7 positions matching TRBD1. Trimming removed 7 bases from V and 0 bases from J; junction bases left unmatched: 6. CDR3 size: 15 residues. Germline assignment: CDR1 LNHDA and CDR2 SQIVND (reference sequence). The DNA for the CDR3 is TGTGCCAGTAAAAAAGGGACAGATAGCAATCAGCCCCAGCATTTT. Its translation: CASKKGTDSNQPQHF.

The sample holds one count of this clonotype. The chain joins TRBV20-1 to TRBJ2-7, with D possibly matching TRBD2 (6 bases). Germline CDR1 and CDR2: DFQATT and SNEGSKA (reference sequence). This CDR3 has 15 residues. Trimming removed 5 bases from V and 0 bases from J, with 17 bases in between. This CDR3 reads CSAGVRGGTSYEQYF. In DNA, the CDR3 is TGCAGTGCTGGAGTTCGGGGCGGGACCTCCTACGAGCAGTACTTC.

This clonotype was observed a handful of times. The chain is built from TRBV28 and TRBJ2-3, with D possibly matching TRBD2 (6 bases). Germline V gene lookup returns CDR1 MDHEN and CDR2 SYDVKM. This CDR3 has 15 amino acids. V was trimmed by 6 bases and J by 4 bases, leaving 17 bases between them. CDR3 in DNA: TGTGCCAGCAGCTCCCCGTCGGAGGGTGCAGATACGCAGTATTTT. As protein: CASSSPSEGADTQYF.

Turning to this clonotype: The junction differs from germline at one of its ends, possibly a read error. The chain carries TRBV6-5 and TRBJ2-6, with a tentative D call TRBD2 (6 bases). This CDR3 has 15 amino acids. The germline gives CDR1 MNHEY, CDR2 SVGAGI. CDR3 nucleotides: TGTGCCAGCAGTTACTCGGGGACTGGGGCCAACGTCCGGACTTTC. This gives the protein CASSYSGTGANVRTF.

J is TRBJ2-3 and V is TRBV7-9; no firm D call. The V gene lost 6 bases and the J gene lost 2 bases, with 15 bases spanning the gap. CDR3 size: 15 residues. Germline assignment: CDR1 SEHNR and CDR2 FQNEAQ (reference sequence). CDR3 nucleotides: TGTGCCAGCAGTGTCCTCGGCGGACCCACAGATACGCAGTATTTT. It specifies CASSVLGGPTDTQYF. The full variable domain, its missing parts supplied by reference TRBV7-9 and TRBJ2-3, is DTGVSQNPRHKITKRGQNVTFRCDPISEHNRLYWYRQTLGQGPEFLTYFQNEAQLEKSRLLSDRFSAERPKGSFSTLEIQRTEQGDSAMYLCASSVLGGPTDTQYFGPGTRLTVL.

The rearrangement joins TRBV15 to TRBJ1-4; 7 nucleotides agree with TRBD1. This CDR3 has 14 amino acids. The ends lost 5 bases at V and 8 bases at J; junction bases unmatched: 8. CDR1 LNHNV and CDR2 YYDKDF come from the germline V gene (reference sequence). CDR3 loop: CATSGTNRGEKLFF. In DNA form, the CDR3 reads TGTGCCACCAGCGGAACGAACAGGGGAGAAAAACTGTTTTTT.

The V and J genes are TRBV7-2 and TRBJ2-3, with a possible D match to TRBD1 (5 bases). The CDR3 is 17 residues long. In germline, CDR1 is SGHTA, CDR2 FQGNSA. Trimming removed 1 base from V and 4 bases from J, with 18 bases in between. The CDR3 region has the DNA TGTGCCAGCAGCTTAGAACCCGAGCCCATGGGGCCAGATACGCAGTATTTT. It encodes CASSLEPEPMGPDTQYF.

The V call is TRBV4-1, the J call TRBJ2-7, with a tentative D call TRBD1 (6 bases). Germline CDR1 reads MGHRA; CDR2 reads YSYEKL. CDR3 size: 13 residues. Trimming removed 2 bases from V and 5 bases from J, with 10 bases in between. CDR3 amino acids: CASSQSGGNEQYF. For the CDR3, the DNA is TGCGCCAGCAGCCAATCTGGGGGCAACGAGCAGTACTTC.

There are a few counts of this clonotype. V usage is TRBV29-1 and J usage is TRBJ1-2; no clear D gene. The ends were cut back, 5 bases at V and 8 bases at J, with 15 bases in the middle. Germline values: CDR1 SQVTM, CDR2 ANQGSEA. This CDR3 comprises 12 residues. CDR3 nucleotides: TGCAGCGTTAGGGAGGACTCGTTCGGCTACACCTTC. It translates to CSVREDSFGYTF.

The chain has TRBV20-1 and TRBJ2-1; TRBD1 is a possible D gene (5 bases). This CDR3 comprises 13 residues. Trimming shortened V by 4 bases and J by 7 bases, and 14 bases separated the two germline ends. Germline assignment: CDR1 DFQATT and CDR2 SNEGSKA (reference sequence). The CDR3 sequence is CSATFWGRNEQFF. CDR3 sequence (DNA): TGCAGTGCTACGTTTTGGGGCCGGAATGAGCAGTTCTTC.

As to this clonotype: An end of the junction does not agree with germline; a read error may underlie this. V gene TRBV9 combines with J gene TRBJ2-4, with TRBD2 as a possible D gene (5 bases). Germline CDR1 is SGDLS and CDR2 is YYNGEE. The CDR3 is 14 residues long. This chain's CDR3 is CATSLGSGENIQYF. The CDR3 DNA is TGTGCCACCAGCCTTGGGAGTGGTGAAAACATTCAGTACTTC.

The chain links TRBV28 to TRBJ2-7; no firm D call. The ends were cut back, 7 bases at V and 11 bases at J, with 18 bases in the middle. Germline CDR1 reads MDHEN; CDR2 reads SYDVKM. The length of the CDR3 is 12 residues. CDR3: CASTGRYLREYF. Written as DNA, the CDR3 is TGTGCCAGCACAGGACGGTACCTACGAGAGTACTTC.

The chain has TRBV29-1 and TRBJ1-2, with D perhaps TRBD1 (6 bases). Looked up from germline, CDR1 is SQVTM and CDR2 is ANQGSEA. V was clipped by 2 bases and J by 5 bases, with 18 bases between them. This CDR3 has 15 residues. CDR3 DNA sequence: TGCAGCGTTGAATCACTGGGGGGGGCGCGATATGGCTACACCTTC. Translated: CSVESLGGARYGYTF.